This T cell receptor (beta chain) was sequenced for a study of control samples from healthy donors and cancer patients. This table comes from immunoSEQ multiplex PCR, and its TCRdb copy is limited to in-frame clones, with some not included. The table lists about 97,000 clones, around 90% of them singletons, with 2% to 2.5% in the top ten. The CDR3 spans 14 residues. The V and J ends lost 4 bases and 3 bases, in that order; junction bases with no gene match: 2. Per the germline V gene, CDR1 is MGHRA and CDR2 is YSYEKL. The TCR was taken from a woman under 30 in good health. The rearrangement joins TRBV4-1 to TRBJ2-3; TRBD2 aligns across 9 bases. The sample was blood. CDR3 protein: CASSLSGGTDTQYF. The CDR3 region has the DNA TGCGCCAGCAGCCTCAGCGGGGGGACAGATACGCAGTATTTT.